The text below deals with one T cell receptor (beta chain). This entry comes from a study of blood T cell repertoires in COVID-19. As originally analysed: Estimates of nucleated cell counts were drawn from the amplification of reference gene primers. Sequencing was performed with immunoSEQ multiplex PCR; in TCRdb, only in-frame clones are kept and a portion is missing. V and J calls and clone size are copied from that table; D and trimming were computed from the DNA. This repertoire shows 75,000 to 90,000 clones, approximately 89% found once; its top ten account for approximately 4.4%. The TCR comes from a man in his forties or fifties with active or convalescent COVID-19. Sequencing used peripheral blood.

The CDR3 spells CAWSVSPGGKLFF. The DNA of the CDR3 is TGTGCCTGGAGTGTCTCTCCAGGGGGGAAACTGTTTTTT. The chain has TRBV30 and TRBJ1-4; 7 nucleotides line up with TRBD1. Germline-derived CDR1 and CDR2 are GTSNPN and SVGIG (reference sequence). The CDR3 runs to 13 residues. Unmatched junction bases numbered 6, after V lost 0 bases and J lost 11 bases.